These 32 T cell receptor beta chains came from one sample sequenced in a study of blood T cell repertoires in COVID-19. Clones were read by immunoSEQ multiplex PCR, and TCRdb kept only the in-frame ones, dropping some. In the table there are about 77,000 clones, around nine tenths of which are singletons. The sequenced material came from peripheral blood. The source of these receptors is a woman at least 80 years old with active or convalescent COVID-19.

V is TRBV6-4 and J is TRBJ1-2, with D perhaps TRBD1 (6 bases). Trimming pared 4 bases from V and 3 bases from J, leaving 12 bases between. CDR3 length: 14 amino acids. Germline lookup yields CDR1 MRHNA and CDR2 SNTAGT. The CDR3, as DNA: TGTGCCAGCAGTGCCTCAGGGGTCGACTATGGCTACACCTTC. Protein product: CASSASGVDYGYTF.

This chain joins TRBV4-2 and TRBJ1-4; D ambiguous. Looked up from germline, CDR1 is LGHNA and CDR2 is YNFKEQ. Trimming left V 1 base short and J 2 bases short, with 8 bases between. The CDR3 length is 15 residues. The CDR3: CASSQASGTNEKLFF. CDR3 DNA sequence: TGTGCCAGCAGCCAAGCCTCCGGGACTAATGAAAAACTGTTTTTT.

This clone has only one observation. The chain uses TRBV28 and TRBJ1-1; D is possibly TRBD1 (6 bases). Trimming stripped 5 bases from V and 6 bases from J, with 16 bases between. Germline V gives CDR1 MDHEN, CDR2 SYDVKM. This CDR3 region has 14 residues. The CDR3 sequence is CASSPHTGLAEAFF. The CDR3 coding sequence is TGTGCCAGCAGTCCACACACAGGGTTGGCTGAAGCTTTCTTT.

The chain employs TRBV5-5 and TRBJ1-4; 9 positions match TRBD1. Germline CDR1 SGHKS, CDR2 YYEKEE (reference sequence). This CDR3 has 17 amino acids. J lost 3 bases, V lost 1 base, and 7 bases had no gene match. The CDR3 nucleotides are TGTGCCAGCAGCTTGTTAGGAACAGGGGGCCCTAATGAAAAACTGTTTTTT. Its translation: CASSLLGTGGPNEKLFF.

This chain connects TRBV2 to TRBJ1-5; D gene ambiguous. V was trimmed by 8 bases and J by 0 bases, leaving 17 bases between them. The CDR3 is 16 amino acids. The germline V gene has CDR1 SNHLY and CDR2 FYNNEI. The CDR3 DNA sequence: TGTGCCAGCGCAATGGGAACAGCGGCTAGCAATCAGCCCCAGCATTTT. Its protein product is CASAMGTAASNQPQHF. The whole variable domain, remainder taken from reference TRBV2 and TRBJ1-5, is EPEVTQTPSHQVTQMGQEVILRCVPISNHLYFYWYRQILGQKVEFLVSFYNNEISEKSEIFDDQFSVERPDGSNFTLKIRSTKLEDSAMYFCASAMGTAASNQPQHFGDGTRLSIL.

The J gene is TRBJ2-5, the V gene TRBV19; D possibly corresponds to TRBD2 (6 bases). V lost 8 bases, J lost 2 bases, and 12 bases lay in between. This CDR3 is 13 amino acids long. Germline V gives CDR1 LNHDA, CDR2 SQIVND (reference sequence). The CDR3 is CASLGRGQETQYF. In DNA, the CDR3 is TGTGCCAGTTTAGGACGGGGGCAAGAGACCCAGTACTTC. Full variable domain (outside the CDR3, taken from reference TRBV19 and TRBJ2-5): DGGITQSPKYLFRKEGQNVTLSCEQNLNHDAMYWYRQDPGQGLRLIYYSQIVNDFQKGDIAEGYSVSREKKESFPLTVTSAQKNPTAFYLCASLGRGQETQYFGPGTRLLVL.

The gene calls are TRBV28 and TRBJ1-1; 7 bases map to TRBD1. Trimming at V came to 2 bases and at J to 6 bases, leaving 6 bases not matched to a gene. The CDR3 runs to 14 residues. The germline gives CDR1 MDHEN, CDR2 SYDVKM. The CDR3 bases are TGTGCCAGCAGTTTACAGGGCAGGGGGTCTGAAGCTTTCTTT. This encodes CASSLQGRGSEAFF.

V gene TRBV28 combines with J gene TRBJ1-5; D gene ambiguous. From germline, CDR1 is MDHEN and CDR2 SYDVKM. Trimming pared 2 bases from V and 2 bases from J, leaving 10 bases between. The CDR3 covers 15 residues. The CDR3 DNA reads as TGTGCCAGCAGTTTACAGGTCGTGGGCAATCAGCCCCAGCATTTT. This translates into CASSLQVVGNQPQHF. The full variable domain, completed using reference TRBV28 and TRBJ1-5, is DVKVTQSSRYLVKRTGEKVFLECVQDMDHENMFWYRQDPGLGLRLIYFSYDVKMKEKGDIPEGYSVSREKKERFSLILESASTNQTSMYLCASSLQVVGNQPQHFGDGTRLSIL.

The DNA of the CDR3 is TGTGCCAGCGGAGACGGTACCTACGAGCAGTACTTC. Protein: CASGDGTYEQYF. This rearrangement joins TRBV3-1 (or the pseudogene TRBV3-2) to TRBJ2-7; no firm D call. V was pared by 8 bases and J by 2 bases, with 10 bases between. This CDR3 has 12 amino acids. Germline V gives CDR1 LGHDT, CDR2 YNNKEL (reference sequence).

V is TRBV14 and J is TRBJ2-7; 9 bases map to TRBD1. CDR1 and CDR2 from the germline V gene are SGHDN and FVKESK. The junction had 12 bases not matched to a gene; V was cut back by 5 bases and J by 10 bases. The CDR3 is 14 residues long. Here the CDR3 reads CASSELQGARGQYF. DNA of the CDR3: TGTGCCAGCAGCGAATTACAGGGGGCGCGAGGACAGTACTTC.

The chain combines TRBV5-4 with TRBJ2-5; D is perhaps TRBD1 (5 bases). V lost 5 bases and J lost 0, with 11 bases in between. This CDR3 is built from 14 residues. Germline CDR1 and CDR2: SGHNT and YYREEE (reference sequence). The CDR3 is CASRLQGNQETQYF. CDR3 DNA: TGTGCCAGCAGACTTCAGGGAAACCAAGAGACCCAGTACTTC. The entire variable domain, with the rest obtained from reference TRBV5-4 and TRBJ2-5, is as follows: ETGVTQSPTHLIKTRGQQVTLRCSSQSGHNTVSWYQQALGQGPQFIFQYYREEENGRGNFPPRFSGLQFPNYSSELNVNALELDDSALYLCASRLQGNQETQYFGPGTRLLVL.

The chain is built from TRBV7-8 and TRBJ1-1; 9 nucleotides line up with TRBD1. From germline, CDR1 is SGHVS and CDR2 FQNEAQ. J gave up 0 bases and V 5 bases, and 7 bases lay outside the gene matches. This CDR3 is built from 16 residues. The CDR3 DNA is TGTGCCAGCAGCAAGGGACAGGGTGGGGTGAACACTGAAGCTTTCTTT. This gives the protein CASSKGQGGVNTEAFF.

The chain uses TRBV5-1 and TRBJ2-7; TRBD2 matches 7 bases. Germline assignment: CDR1 SGHRS and CDR2 YFSETQ. The CDR3 runs 15 residues. The ends lost 2 bases at V and 4 bases at J; junction bases unmatched: 9. In DNA, the CDR3 is TGCGCCAGCAGCTTCCTCGGGGGGTCTTTATACGAGCAGTACTTC. Translated, it gives CASSFLGGSLYEQYF. The whole variable domain, filled in from reference TRBV5-1 and TRBJ2-7, reads KAGVTQTPRYLIKTRGQQVTLSCSPISGHRSVSWYQQTPGQGLQFLFEYFSETQRNKGNFPGRFSGRQFSNSRSEMNVSTLELGDSALYLCASSFLGGSLYEQYFGPGTRLTVT.

The V gene is TRBV5-4, the J gene TRBJ1-2; D is possibly TRBD1 (6 bases). Trimming removed 4 bases at V and 5 bases at J, with 18 bases between. The CDR3 sequence is 15 residues long. Germline lookup yields CDR1 SGHNT and CDR2 YYREEE (reference sequence). This chain's CDR3 is CASSQATGGLYGYTF. The CDR3, as DNA: TGTGCCAGCAGCCAAGCCACGGGGGGCTTGTATGGCTACACCTTC.

This clone appeared a single time. This rearrangement joins TRBV4-3 to TRBJ1-2; TRBD1 aligns across 8 bases. Germline V gene lookup returns CDR1 LGHNA and CDR2 YSLEER. This CDR3 has 15 residues. V shed 4 bases, J shed 4 bases, and the junction held 8 bases outside the gene matches. The CDR3 sequence: CASSPPGQGVYGYTF. The CDR3 region has the DNA TGCGCCAGCAGCCCCCCAGGACAGGGTGTCTATGGCTACACCTTC.

The table lists this clone with a few counts. The CDR3 is CATKPGHFSSTDTQYF. DNA of the CDR3: TGTGCCACCAAACCGGGACATTTTTCTAGCACAGATACGCAGTATTTT. The chain is built from TRBV24-1 and TRBJ2-3; a possible D gene is TRBD1 (6 bases). CDR1 and CDR2 from the germline V gene are KGHDR and SFDVKD. V was pared by 8 bases and J by 0 bases, with 17 bases between. The CDR3 covers 16 residues.

The rearrangement links TRBV7-2 to TRBJ2-3; 7 bases are a match to TRBD2. J was trimmed by 2 bases and V by 4 bases; bases with no gene match: 3. Per germline, CDR1 SGHTA and CDR2 FQGNSA. The CDR3 covers 14 residues. CDR3 nucleotide sequence: TGTGCCAGCAGCTGGCGGGGGAACACAGATACGCAGTATTTT. Amino acids: CASSWRGNTDTQYF.

J is TRBJ2-5 and V is TRBV5-1, with D possibly TRBD2 on 6 matching bases. Deletions cut 7 bases from V and 0 bases from J, with 16 bases between. The CDR3 contains 15 residues. Germline loops: CDR1 SGHRS, CDR2 YFSETQ. This CDR3 reads CASGLAALYQETQYF. The CDR3 coding sequence is TGCGCCAGCGGGTTAGCGGCCCTGTACCAAGAGACCCAGTACTTC.

This clone was observed once. The chain uses TRBV7-8 and TRBJ1-2; 7 bases are shared with TRBD1. V shed 3 bases, J shed 4 bases, and the junction held 5 bases outside the gene matches. The V gene's germline CDR1 is SGHVS and CDR2 FQNEAQ. This CDR3 contains 14 residues. CDR3 in DNA: TGTGCCAGCAGCTTGAGGGGGCGCACCTATGGCTACACCTTC. Its translation: CASSLRGRTYGYTF.

V usage is TRBV6-5 and J usage is TRBJ1-4; no reliable D call. Trimming cost V 9 bases and J 7 bases, with 21 bases left between them. The CDR3 covers 15 residues. In germline, CDR1 is MNHEY, CDR2 SVGAGI. The CDR3 bases are TGTGCCAGGGCGGCCTTTCGGAGGGTCGGTGAAAAACTGTTTTTT. Its translation is CARAAFRRVGEKLFF.

The V gene is TRBV9, the J gene TRBJ1-2; the D gene is possibly TRBD1 (5 bases). Deletions cut 2 bases from V and 4 bases from J, with 12 bases between. CDR1 and CDR2 (germline): SGDLS, YYNGEE. CDR3 size: 14 residues. CDR3 loop: CASSVGPILYGYTF. The CDR3 DNA follows: TGTGCCAGCAGCGTGGGGCCGATTCTCTATGGCTACACCTTC.

J is TRBJ2-1 and V is TRBV10-2; 13 bases are shared with TRBD2. CDR1 WSHSY and CDR2 SAAADI come from the germline V gene. V gave up 7 bases and J gave up 10 bases; unmatched junction bases: 16. The CDR3 is 17 amino acids. The CDR3 DNA is TGCGCCAGCATTGGACTAGCGGGGGCCCCTCCCCCTTGGGAGCAGTTCTTC. Protein product: CASIGLAGAPPPWEQFF.

The rearrangement links TRBV3-1 (or the pseudogene TRBV3-2) to TRBJ2-7; D might be TRBD2 (5 bases). This CDR3 has 16 amino acids. The V end was cut by 0 bases, the J end by 5 bases, with 17 bases between. Looked up from germline, CDR1 is LGHDT and CDR2 is YNNKEL (reference sequence). This CDR3 is CASSQERRRFYDEQYF. The CDR3 region has the DNA TGTGCCAGCAGCCAAGAACGTAGGAGGTTTTACGACGAGCAGTACTTC.

The rearrangement links TRBV21-1 to TRBJ1-1; TRBD1 is the table's D call and was not checked against the DNA. TRBV21-1 has pseudogene status. The CDR3 is made up of 14 amino acids. CDR3 nucleotide sequence: TGTGCCAGCACAGAGGGGGCCAGGAACACTGAAGCTTTCTTT. Translation: CASTEGARNTEAFF.

The chain couples TRBV27 to TRBJ2-5; D may be TRBD2 (5 bases). Trimming shortened V by 2 bases and J by 7 bases, and 17 bases separated the two germline ends. This CDR3 has 15 amino acids. Germline assignment: CDR1 MNHEY and CDR2 SMNVEV (reference sequence). CDR3 sequence: CASSLHGERIATQYF. The CDR3 DNA is TGTGCCAGCAGTTTACACGGGGAGCGGATAGCGACCCAGTACTTC.

This sequence joins TRBV28 and TRBJ1-6; D not certain. The CDR3 has 15 amino acids. CDR1 is MDHEN and CDR2 is SYDVKM in the germline V gene. V lost 2 bases and J 6 bases, leaving 11 bases between the germline ends. The CDR3 DNA sequence: TGTGCCAGCAGTTTACACGGGGTAGGTAATTCACCCCTCCACTTT. The encoded protein is CASSLHGVGNSPLHF.

The chain has TRBV28 and TRBJ1-5; TRBD1 is a possible D gene (5 bases). The V and J ends lost 6 bases and 4 bases respectively, with 19 bases between them. CDR3 length: 16 amino acids. CDR1 and CDR2 from the germline V gene are MDHEN and SYDVKM. The CDR3 bases are TGTGCCAGCAGCGAACTCAGTGGGGCGGGGAATCAGCCCCAGCATTTT. Protein product: CASSELSGAGNQPQHF.

V usage is TRBV9 and J usage is TRBJ2-1; weak D call: TRBD2 (6 bases). In germline, CDR1 is SGDLS, CDR2 YYNGEE. This CDR3 comprises 16 residues. V shed 2 bases and J shed 1 base, with 13 bases lying between them. The CDR3 protein is CASSVRGGVSYNEQFF. Here the CDR3 DNA reads TGTGCCAGCAGCGTCCGAGGCGGGGTATCCTACAATGAGCAGTTCTTC.

As DNA, the CDR3 is TGTGCCAGCAGTTACGGGACTACAGACATTCAGTACTTC. Its translation is CASSYGTTDIQYF. The chain carries TRBV28 and TRBJ2-4, with 7 bases lining up with TRBD2. Germline loops: CDR1 MDHEN, CDR2 SYDVKM. V was pared by 4 bases and J by 8 bases, with 5 bases of the junction left unmatched. The CDR3 is made up of 13 amino acids.

The chain couples TRBV3-1 (or the pseudogene TRBV3-2) to TRBJ2-3, with D possibly matching TRBD2 (6 bases). Per germline, CDR1 LGHDT and CDR2 YNNKEL (reference sequence). Trimming left V 0 bases short and J 5 bases short, with 15 bases between. The length of the CDR3 is 16 residues. The CDR3 reads CASSQDCPWGEDTQYF. CDR3 DNA: TGTGCCAGCAGCCAAGATTGCCCTTGGGGGGAAGATACGCAGTATTTT.

V is TRBV27 and J is TRBJ2-6; 9 nucleotides line up with TRBD2. V lost 6 bases, J lost 0 bases, and 6 bases stayed unmatched. CDR1 MNHEY and CDR2 SMNVEV come from the germline V gene (reference sequence). This CDR3 is built from 17 residues. CDR3 loop: CASSRQRGASGANVLTF. CDR3 DNA: TGTGCCAGCAGCCGCCAGCGGGGGGCCTCTGGGGCCAACGTCCTGACTTTC.

This chain joins TRBV18 and TRBJ2-2; 7 bases agree with TRBD1. The CDR3 totals 15 residues. V lost 5 bases, J lost 1 base, and 4 bases stayed unmatched. From germline, CDR1 is KGHSH and CDR2 LQKENI. CDR3 in amino acids: CASSSDRVNTGELFF. The CDR3 coding sequence is TGTGCCAGCTCATCCGACAGGGTGAACACCGGGGAGCTGTTTTTT.